This T cell receptor (beta chain) was profiled in a study of graft-versus-host responses after intestinal transplantation. For the study at large: Transplantation in recipients was multivisceral, liver-intestinal, or isolated intestinal. Whole-study findings and limits: Clonal ratios of graft-versus-host to host-versus-graft in allografts were high for patients exhibiting graft-donor T cell macrochimerism.

The data were produced by immunoSEQ multiplex PCR, yet TCRdb's version contains in-frame clones alone and is incomplete. The sample comprises around 130,000 clones, more than 90% of which are singletons, and over 0.15% rests with the top ten. As to this clone: Its specificity is unknown.

The germline V gene encodes CDR1 SGHTA and CDR2 FQGNSA. V trimming: 1 base; J trimming: 5 bases; junction bases outside the gene matches: 12. The CDR3 is made up of 17 amino acids. The receptor was isolated from a human donor who received an intestinal transplant. The chain employs TRBV7-2 and TRBJ2-7; 9 bases line up with TRBD2. Here the sequenced sample was unstimulated CD4+ T cells sorted from spleen or lymph node cells, taken before intestinal transplant. The CDR3 region is CASSLVRPSGGKDEQYF. The CDR3 DNA sequence: TGTGCCAGCAGCTTAGTGAGGCCCAGCGGGGGGAAGGACGAGCAGTACTTC.